This T cell receptor (beta chain) was found in a study of T cells in Graves' hyperthyroidism and ophthalmopathy. General study points: Most clonotypes that expanded in the thyroid above 0.001 also showed up in blood. Stable hyperthyroidism was separated from ophthalmopathy by a model based on 13 V-J features.

Amplification of TCR beta CDR3 regions was performed using RNA transcripts as template. The study used the HTBI primer set for a first-round RT-PCR of the TCR CDR3. TCRdb processed the multiplex PCR reads anew with MiXCR; each CDR3 protein has one entry. The sample lists a few hundred thousand distinct CDR3 sequences, 15% occurring once. Subjects aged 18 to 65 presented with newly diagnosed hyperthyroidism of less than 2 months' duration. The study based diagnoses on clinical symptoms, serum thyroxine and TRAb, thyroid ultrasound and orbital computed tomography. CDR1 SGHAT and CDR2 FQNNGV come from the germline V gene. Trimming shortened V by 4 bases and J by 4 bases, and 10 bases separated the two germline ends. There are 13 residues in the CDR3. This clonotype was detected ten times or more. Its target is unknown.

The TCR comes from a woman between 25 and 40 years old with Graves' hyperthyroidism. The source material was blood. The rearrangement uses TRBV11-2 and TRBJ1-2, with D possibly matching TRBD1 (6 bases). The CDR3 is CASSSTGSYGYTF. For the CDR3, the DNA is TGTGCCAGCAGCTCCACAGGGAGCTATGGCTACACCTTC.